The 15 T cell receptor beta chains given below trace back to one sample, sequenced in a study of response to subunit inactivated influenza vaccine. MiXCR, applied by TCRdb to the RT-PCR reads, yields one record per CDR3 protein. Of 590,000 or so distinct CDR3 sequences listed, 14% are singletons. Specimen: PBMCs from blood, collected about 14 days before vaccination. The receptors shown here come from a man over 45 who received an inactivated influenza vaccine.

This clonotype came up once. The chain combines TRBV12-3 or TRBV12-4 with TRBJ2-5; weak D call: TRBD2 (7 bases). The CDR3 loop spans 14 amino acids. V was pared by 5 bases and J by 5 bases, with 15 bases between. As DNA, the CDR3 is TGTGCCAGCAGTCGGGGGGCCGGGAGCGAGACCCAGTACTTC. Residues: CASSRGAGSETQYF.

The chain joins TRBV12-3 or TRBV12-4 to TRBJ1-2; tentative D call: TRBD1 (6 bases). V was clipped by 6 bases and J by 6 bases, with 14 bases between them. CDR3 length: 13 residues. The CDR3 region is CASRPTGSNGYTF. CDR3 DNA: TGTGCCAGCAGGCCTACAGGGTCCAATGGCTACACCTTC.

This clonotype was detected a few times. The chain uses TRBV29-1 and TRBJ1-1; D may be TRBD1 (5 bases). Trimming took off 4 bases at V and 0 bases at J, with 9 bases between the two ends. Germline values: CDR1 SQVTM, CDR2 ANQGSEA. The CDR3 has 13 amino acids. The CDR3 DNA is TGCAGCGTTGCCGGGACGGTGAACACTGAAGCTTTCTTT. Protein sequence: CSVAGTVNTEAFF.

This clonotype has only a few counts. The chain employs TRBV5-1 and TRBJ2-7; D is undetermined. The germline CDR1 and CDR2 sequences are SGHRS and YFSETQ. This CDR3 region has 11 residues. V dropped 7 bases and J dropped 2 bases, with 7 bases sitting between them. The DNA of the CDR3 is TGCGCCAGCGCCTCACCCTACGAGCAGTACTTC. This translates into CASASPYEQYF. The entire variable domain, with the rest obtained from reference TRBV5-1 and TRBJ2-7, is as follows: KAGVTQTPRYLIKTRGQQVTLSCSPISGHRSVSWYQQTPGQGLQFLFEYFSETQRNKGNFPGRFSGRQFSNSRSEMNVSTLELGDSALYLCASASPYEQYFGPGTRLTVT.

This clonotype has a handful of counts. The genes are TRBV20-1 and TRBJ2-7; D perhaps matches TRBD1 (5 bases). V gave up 0 bases and J gave up 5 bases, with 11 bases separating them. The germline CDR1 and CDR2 sequences are DFQATT and SNEGSKA (reference sequence). The CDR3 covers 13 residues. This CDR3 is CSARDQGSHEQYF. The CDR3 coding sequence is TGCAGTGCTAGAGATCAGGGATCACACGAGCAGTACTTC.

The chain carries TRBV20-1 and TRBJ2-7, with 10 nucleotides matching TRBD2. This CDR3 has 15 amino acids. Germline V gene data show CDR1 as DFQATT and CDR2 as SNEGSKA (reference sequence). V lost 0 bases to trimming and J lost 5 bases; unmatched junction nucleotides: 7. CDR3: CSARDLSGRADEQYF. The CDR3 DNA follows: TGCAGTGCTAGAGATTTGAGCGGGAGGGCCGACGAGCAGTACTTC.

V is TRBV9 and J is TRBJ2-2; weak D call: TRBD2 (7 bases). Trimming took 5 bases from V and 0 from J, leaving 17 bases between them. The CDR3 length is 17 residues. The germline V gene encodes CDR1 SGDLS and CDR2 YYNGEE. CDR3 region: CASSQSGGGTNTGELFF. CDR3 bases: TGTGCCAGCAGTCAATCGGGGGGCGGGACGAACACCGGGGAGCTGTTTTTT.

The rearrangement links TRBV6-5 to TRBJ2-3, with 8 bases lining up with TRBD2. The V gene's germline CDR1 is MNHEY and CDR2 SVGAGI. Trimming cost V 0 bases and J 1 base; bases outside gene matches: 6. The CDR3 covers 17 residues. The CDR3 nucleotides are TGTGCCAGCAGTTACTCGAAGTTGCGGGGGGGCACAGATACGCAGTATTTT. Amino acids: CASSYSKLRGGTDTQYF.

CDR3 nucleotide sequence: TGTGCCAGCAGCGTAGGCGCTAGCGGGAGGGCCTGGGAGACCCAGTACTTC. Translation gives CASSVGASGRAWETQYF. The chain uses TRBV9 and TRBJ2-5; 12 nucleotides agree with TRBD2. The junction had 8 bases not matched to a gene; V was cut back by 0 bases and J by 5 bases. The CDR3 is made up of 17 amino acids. Germline values: CDR1 SGDLS, CDR2 YYNGEE.

This clonotype was picked up a small number of times. The chain has TRBV9 and TRBJ1-1, with D maybe TRBD1 (5 bases). Per the germline V gene, CDR1 is SGDLS and CDR2 is YYNGEE. Trimming left V 2 bases short and J 5 bases short, with 16 bases between. The CDR3 totals 15 residues. Here the CDR3 DNA reads TGTGCCAGCAGCGTCCTAGACGGTGGGGGGACTGAAGCTTTCTTT. Its protein product is CASSVLDGGGTEAFF.

Only a few counts were recorded for this clonotype. The chain employs TRBV11-2 and TRBJ2-3; D may be TRBD2 (6 bases). Germline-derived CDR1 and CDR2 are SGHAT and FQNNGV. Trimming pared 4 bases from V and 4 bases from J, leaving 12 bases between. This CDR3 has 14 amino acids. The CDR3 loop reads CASSSGTLSDTQYF. CDR3 sequence (DNA): TGTGCCAGCAGCTCCGGGACTCTTTCAGATACGCAGTATTTT. Full variable domain (outside the CDR3, taken from reference TRBV11-2 and TRBJ2-3): EAGVAQSPRYKIIEKRQSVAFWCNPISGHATLYWYQQILGQGPKLLIQFQNNGVVDDSQLPKDRFSAERLKGVDSTLKIQPAKLEDSAVYLCASSSGTLSDTQYFGPGTRLTVL.

This clonotype has just a few counts. Its ends do not fully match the called genes, so a read error is possible. The chain combines TRBV20-1 with TRBJ2-1; 9 positions agree with TRBD2. This CDR3 has 16 amino acids. From germline, CDR1 is DFQATT and CDR2 SNEGSKA (reference sequence). The CDR3 sequence: CCARDANSGSWNEQFF. CDR3 nucleotide sequence: TGCTGTGCTAGAGATGCGAATAGCGGGAGTTGGAATGAGCAGTTCTTC.

The chain links TRBV28 to TRBJ2-1; 8 bases line up with TRBD2. Germline values: CDR1 MDHEN, CDR2 SYDVKM. The CDR3 is made up of 13 amino acids. V gave up 6 bases and J gave up 8 bases; unmatched junction bases: 6. Here the CDR3 DNA reads TGTGCCAGCAGCCTTAGCGGGATCTATGAGCAGTTCTTC. Translation: CASSLSGIYEQFF. The full variable domain, rest sourced from reference TRBV28 and TRBJ2-1, is DVKVTQSSRYLVKRTGEKVFLECVQDMDHENMFWYRQDPGLGLRLIYFSYDVKMKEKGDIPEGYSVSREKKERFSLILESASTNQTSMYLCASSLSGIYEQFFGPGTRLTVL.

The J gene is TRBJ2-2, the V gene TRBV9, with D hard to call. Trimming stripped 0 bases from V and 0 bases from J, with 9 bases between. The germline gives CDR1 SGDLS, CDR2 YYNGEE. The CDR3 totals 16 residues. CDR3 coding DNA: TGTGCCAGCAGCGTAGATAGGTCCACGAACACCGGGGAGCTGTTTTTT. Translated: CASSVDRSTNTGELFF.

This clonotype was seen a handful of times. The V gene is TRBV6-2 or TRBV6-3, the J gene TRBJ2-7, with TRBD1 identical over 7 bases. The CDR3 is 12 amino acids. CDR1 and CDR2 (germline): MNHEY, SVGEGT. V was clipped by 8 bases and J by 5 bases; unmatched bases: 6. CDR3 nucleotides: TGTGCCAGCCGGGACAGTCTTAACGAGCAGTACTTC. Its translation: CASRDSLNEQYF.